The 14 T cell receptor beta chains below come from one sample, sequenced in a study of blood T cells in healthy people across ages (dated by TCRdb to between 2015 and 2016). Library prep was done by 5' RACE. For sequencing, an Illumina HiSeq 2500 was employed. A second roughly 7 to 11 cycle PCR used a sample-barcoded 5' primer and a J-beta primer mix. In TCRdb, the public reads were trimmed at Q25 with fastp and aligned with MiXCR, with productive beta chains retained. Entries that share a CDR3 protein sequence are merged under the most common genes and DNA. The sample contains about 1.1 million distinct CDR3 sequences, less than 45% of them found a single time. Around 13% of the sample is taken by the ten largest. Sequencing was carried out using blood. These receptors originate from a man between 18 and 29 years old in good health.

This clonotype was found once. The V call is TRBV6-5, the J call TRBJ1-5; maybe TRBD1 (5 bases). The CDR3 extends over 13 amino acids. Germline-derived CDR1 and CDR2 are MNHEY and SVGAGI. V lost 5 bases to trimming and J lost 11 bases, with 16 bases between them. The CDR3 reads CASSLLGGGAQHF. Written as DNA, the CDR3 is TGTGCCAGCAGTCTTCTGGGAGGAGGGGCCCAGCATTTT.

A note on this clonotype: A much larger clone differs from this one at a single base, so this may be a read error. The V call is TRBV20-1, the J call TRBJ2-3, with TRBD1 as a possible D gene (7 bases). This CDR3 is 16 amino acids long. CDR1 is DFQATT and CDR2 is SNEGSKA in the germline V gene (reference sequence). V dropped 0 bases and J dropped 4 bases, with 17 bases sitting between them. The CDR3 sequence is CSARDLARGPADTQYF. CDR3 DNA: TGCAGTGCTAGAGACCTAGCGAGGGGGCCGGCAGATACGCAGTATTTT.

The V and J genes are TRBV20-1 and TRBJ1-1; D possibly corresponds to TRBD1 (6 bases). Trimming took 2 bases from V and 8 from J, leaving 12 bases between them. Germline CDR1 and CDR2: DFQATT and SNEGSKA (reference sequence). The CDR3 is 12 amino acids. The DNA of the CDR3 is TGCAGTGCTAGAAGGGGGGCCCGAGAAGCTTTCTTT. This codes for CSARRGAREAFF.

The rearrangement uses TRBV7-2 and TRBJ1-1; the D is unclear. The germline CDR1 and CDR2 sequences are SGHTA and FQGNSA. Trimming cost V 5 bases and J 7 bases, with 20 bases left between them. The CDR3 spans 15 residues. The CDR3 DNA follows: TGTGCCAGCAGCCCTGATTTCGGGAGGGTTAATGAAGCTTTCTTT. It translates to CASSPDFGRVNEAFF.

This chain links TRBV12-3 or TRBV12-4 with TRBJ1-2, with TRBD1 as a possible D gene (5 bases). CDR3 length: 14 residues. V shed 7 bases and J shed 2 bases, with 14 bases lying between them. CDR3 amino acids: CASTRAGPNYGYTF. The CDR3 DNA is TGTGCCAGCACCAGGGCAGGACCAAACTATGGCTACACCTTC.

This clonotype was seen repeatedly, ten times or more. V usage is TRBV4-3 and J usage is TRBJ1-2, with unresolved D. Germline V lookup: CDR1 LGHNA, CDR2 YSLEER. The CDR3 has 15 amino acids. Trimming removed 1 base from V and 1 base from J, with 10 bases in between. The CDR3 sequence is CASSQGRAVNYGYTF. In nucleotides, the CDR3 is TGCGCCAGCAGCCAAGGAAGGGCAGTTAACTATGGCTACACCTTC.

This clonotype was seen a handful of times. In DNA form, the CDR3 reads TGTGCCAGCAGCTTCGGGGAAATTCAGTACTTC. Translating gives CASSFGEIQYF. The chain recombines TRBV7-9 with TRBJ2-4; possibly TRBD2 for D (5 bases). The CDR3 extends over 11 amino acids. Germline V CDR1 and CDR2: SEHNR, FQNEAQ (reference sequence). V shed 3 bases and J shed 10 bases, with 7 bases lying between them.

This clonotype was seen just once. The genes are TRBV20-1 and TRBJ2-5; 14 bases are shared with TRBD2. V lost 6 bases to trimming and J lost 11 bases; unmatched junction nucleotides: 14. The CDR3 is made up of 15 amino acids. Germline V lookup: CDR1 DFQATT, CDR2 SNEGSKA (reference sequence). The DNA of the CDR3 is TGCAGTGCCCGGATTGGGACTAGCGGGGGTTATGAGCAGTACTTC. Its translation: CSARIGTSGGYEQYF.

The V gene is TRBV6-1, the J gene TRBJ1-5; no definite D call. Deletions cut 7 bases from V and 7 bases from J, with 11 bases between. Germline assignment: CDR1 MNHNS and CDR2 SASEGT. The CDR3 consists of 12 residues. The CDR3 region is CASTLEPQPQHF. CDR3 nucleotides: TGTGCCAGCACTCTGGAGCCGCAGCCCCAGCATTTT.

This clonotype came up a few times. The rearrangement links TRBV3-1 to TRBJ1-6; D is unresolved. Trimming stripped 8 bases from V and 9 bases from J, with 14 bases between. The CDR3 covers 13 residues. Germline V gene lookup returns CDR1 LGHDT and CDR2 YNNKEL (reference sequence). The CDR3 DNA reads TGTGCCAGCGAGGGCAGTAGGAGTTCACCCCTCCACTTT. Amino acid sequence: CASEGSRSSPLHF.

The chain carries TRBV18 and TRBJ2-7; 7 nucleotides agree with TRBD1. After removal of 5 bases from V and 2 bases from J, the junction contained 6 bases not matched to a gene. The V gene's germline CDR1 is KGHSH and CDR2 LQKENI. The CDR3 loop spans 14 amino acids. In nucleotides, the CDR3 is TGTGCCAGCTCATCCACGGGACAGACCTACGAGCAGTACTTC. This encodes CASSSTGQTYEQYF.

This clonotype was recorded a few times. The chain combines TRBV7-2 with TRBJ2-5; maybe TRBD1 (6 bases). Germline CDR1 SGHTA, CDR2 FQGNSA. This CDR3 comprises 15 residues. The V end was cut by 2 bases, the J end by 5 bases, with 15 bases between. CDR3 in DNA: TGTGCCAGCAGCTTACAACAGGGAAAAAGGGAGACCCAGTACTTC. This translates into CASSLQQGKRETQYF. The full variable domain, in which reference TRBV7-2 and TRBJ2-5 provide the parts outside the CDR3, is GAGVSQSPSNKVTEKGKDVELRCDPISGHTALYWYRQSLGQGLEFLIYFQGNSAPDKSGLPSDRFSAERTGGSVSTLTIQRTQQEDSAVYLCASSLQQGKRETQYFGPGTRLLVL.

The gene calls are TRBV6-2 or TRBV6-3 and TRBJ2-1, with D possibly called TRBD1 or TRBD2 (6 bases each). TRBJ2-7 explains the end of the DNA better; the J call may be wrong. The germline V gene has CDR1 MNHEY and CDR2 SVGEGT. The CDR3 sequence is 17 residues long. The CDR3 DNA reads as TGTGCCAGCAGTGGCCCGGGGGCAGAATATCTCTACAATGAGCAGTACTTC. Protein sequence: CASSGPGAEYLYNEQYF.

As regards this clonotype: Germline is not matched at one junction end, which may reflect a read error. V gene TRBV6-1 combines with J gene TRBJ1-2; unclear D gene. The CDR3 loop spans 13 amino acids. Per the germline V gene, CDR1 is MNHNS and CDR2 is SASEGT. CDR3 sequence reads: CASSEYGPYGCTF. The CDR3 DNA follows: TGTGCCAGCAGTGAATACGGTCCCTATGGCTGCACCTTC.